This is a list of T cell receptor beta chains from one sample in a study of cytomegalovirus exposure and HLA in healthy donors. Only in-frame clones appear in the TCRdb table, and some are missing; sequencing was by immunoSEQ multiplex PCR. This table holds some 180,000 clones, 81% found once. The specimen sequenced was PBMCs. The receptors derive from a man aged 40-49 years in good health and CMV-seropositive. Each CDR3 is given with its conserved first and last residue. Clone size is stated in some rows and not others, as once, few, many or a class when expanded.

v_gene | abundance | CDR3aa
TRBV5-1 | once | CASSYGQVNTEAFF
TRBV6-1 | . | CASSEYLRQKTYGYTF
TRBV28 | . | CASGEAYEQYF
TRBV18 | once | CASSPIPTSLPSTDTQYF
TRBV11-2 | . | CASSFVSVPNEQYF
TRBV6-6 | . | CASSYPGNGYEQYF
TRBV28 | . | CASSSPGGGTDTQYF
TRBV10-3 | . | CAISEPRDRGPNGELFF
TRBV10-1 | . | CASRGQLGDTQYF
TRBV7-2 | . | CASSLSGGDTGELFF
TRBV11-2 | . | CASSPGGQGDISEQYF
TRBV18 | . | CASSPIGGDTGELFF